One TCR beta chain is described in this entry. This clonotype was found a few times. The specificity of this receptor is unknown. No base quality values were provided; no much bigger clone lies one nucleotide off. These reads were obtained on an Illumina NovaSeq 6000. cDNA libraries for TCRalpha and TCRbeta were prepared by 5'RACE using constant-segment primers, with sample barcodes and unique molecular identifiers added. RNA was extracted from every sample with Trizol reagent. Libraries were amplified in two PCR steps, with a second sample barcode and Illumina TruSeq adapters added in the second step. Libraries were sequenced on an Illumina NovaSeq with 2 x 150 bp paired-end reads. The paper's data handling went like this. Demultiplexing of reads and collapsing into UMI-guided consensus sequences were performed with migec v1.2.7. Using mixcr v2.1.11, the UMI consensuses were aligned to TRA and TRB V and J templates and assembled into clonotypes. Clonotypes were classified as expanded or contracted when called significant by both edgeR and NoisET, with noise models trained on biological replicates. For edgeR calls, the cutoffs were a false discovery rate-adjusted p below 0.01 and a log2 fold-change threshold of 1. PCA with hierarchical clustering of max-normalized trajectories of the 1000 most abundant clonotypes was used as exploratory dynamics analysis. The CD4 or CD8 phenotype of responding clones was assigned using the separately sequenced CD4+ and CD8+ repertoires. The public reads were reanalyzed by TCRdb: fastp trimming at Q25, MiXCR alignment, in-frame beta chains only. Records with the same CDR3 protein are collapsed into one entry carrying the most frequent genes and DNA. TCRdb's processing, not the authors', yielded these V and J calls. The sample table contains about 390,000 distinct CDR3 sequences; only one count was recorded for roughly 15% of them. 20% to 25% of the sample is in the top ten clones.

Ficoll-Paque density gradient centrifugation was the method used to isolate PBMCs. This sample is part of a study of T-cell memory formation after mild COVID-19 listed by TCRdb under 2021. Broadly, across the study: Most TCR sequence clusters were specific to one of the two donors. Two young, previously healthy adult volunteers made up the cohort, one male and one female. Longitudinal TCRalpha and TCRbeta repertoire sequencing tracked T-cell clones expanding and contracting after mild COVID-19 in two donors. Here is what the overall study found, with its caveats: The second-wave clones that peaked on day 37 were not confirmed to be SARS-CoV-2 specific. Contracting CD4+ clones turned up mainly in the CM and EM memory subsets, whereas EMRA was where CD8+ clones were enriched. Clones that contracted from day 15 to 85 showed balanced CD4/CD8 phenotypes, whereas a second wave of clones that expanded from day 15 to 37 leaned towards CD4+. The study included only a couple of mild cases, and larger cohorts that include severe cases with pre-infection samples were judged to be necessary. Some responding clones were found in pre-infection memory, which suggests that pre-existing cross-reactive memory T cells took part in the SARS-CoV-2 response.

The germline V gene supplies CDR1 LGHNA and CDR2 YSLEER. Trimming at the junction amounts to 0 bases on V and 4 bases on J, and the germline ends lie 19 bases apart. From the cysteine through the phenylalanine, the CDR3 covers 17 amino acids. The entry retains the CDR3 DNA only, 51 bases that are in frame from base 1. Recombination linked TRBV4-3 to TRBJ2-7; matching of 6 bases hints at TRBD1 as the D gene. This receptor was obtained from a man younger than 35 who had mild COVID-19 (a few samples of this study predate the infection). The sample titles of this study are shuffled in the database, so cell type and time point are left out; the donor was told from shared clones. Input material: PBMCs or a T cell subset sorted from them (not recorded which). The CDR3 corresponds to CASSQDSSGTRGYEQYF. The nucleotide sequence reads as follows: TGCGCCAGCAGCCAAGACTCATCCGGGACACGCGGATACGAGCAGTACTTC.